The T cell receptor beta chain described here comes from a study of vaccination effects on CD4 cells after COVID-19. Study findings and constraints: In healthy vaccinees, only 1 of 255 vaccine-induced clones cross-reacted with common cold coronaviruses. Substantial clonal contraction characterized both infection- and vaccine-induced clones late after vaccination.

Assay used: immunoSEQ multiplex PCR; TCRdb lists only in-frame clones, some missing. This table holds about 46,000 clones, 74% found once. Ahead of sequencing, the ViraFEST assay grew antigen-specific CD4+ T cells using viral peptide pools. The culture ran for approximately nine days before CD4+ T cells were isolated. All study participants received two doses of BNT162b2 or mRNA-1273 vaccine. Cultures of some 2.2 million PBMC per well contained approximately 10 IU/ml IL-2 plus 10 ug/ml peptides. At days 3 and 7, half of the medium was exchanged for IL-2 medium. This CDR3 spans 14 amino acids. Germline V CDR1 and CDR2: MGHDK, SYGVNS. Deletions cut 1 base from V and 7 bases from J, with 11 bases between. Worth noting for this clone: Its antigen is still unknown.

The receptor's source is a human donor who received a COVID-19 vaccine. Specimen: CD4+ T cells from PBMCs cultured with HCoV-OC43 spike peptides, collected after COVID-19 vaccination. Stated subset: HCoV-OC43 spike overlapping peptide pool stimulation. The rearrangement uses TRBV25-1 and TRBJ2-1; no firm D call. Here the CDR3 reads CASSEWGNSNEQFF. The CDR3, as DNA: TGTGCCAGCAGTGAATGGGGTAACTCAAATGAGCAGTTCTTC.